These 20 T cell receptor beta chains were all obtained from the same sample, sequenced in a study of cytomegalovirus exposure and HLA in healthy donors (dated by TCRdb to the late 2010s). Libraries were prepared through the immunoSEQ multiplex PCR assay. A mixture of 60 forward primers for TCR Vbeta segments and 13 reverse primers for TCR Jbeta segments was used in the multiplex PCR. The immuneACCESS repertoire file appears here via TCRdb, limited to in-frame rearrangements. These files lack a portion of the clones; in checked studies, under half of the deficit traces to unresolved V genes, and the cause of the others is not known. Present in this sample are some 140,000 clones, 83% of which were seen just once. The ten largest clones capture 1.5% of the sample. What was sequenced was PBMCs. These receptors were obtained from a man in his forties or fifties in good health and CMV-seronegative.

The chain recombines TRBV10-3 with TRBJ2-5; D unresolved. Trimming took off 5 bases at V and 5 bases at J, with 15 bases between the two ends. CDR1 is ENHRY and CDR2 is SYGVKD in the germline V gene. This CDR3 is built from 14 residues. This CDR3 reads CAISQNRLMETQYF. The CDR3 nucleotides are TGTGCCATCAGTCAGAACAGATTAATGGAGACCCAGTACTTC.

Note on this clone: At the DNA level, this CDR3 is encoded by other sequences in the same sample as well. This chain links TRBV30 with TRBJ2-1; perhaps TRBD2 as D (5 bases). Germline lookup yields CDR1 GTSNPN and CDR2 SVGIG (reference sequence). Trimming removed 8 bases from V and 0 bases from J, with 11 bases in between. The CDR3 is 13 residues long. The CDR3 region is CARRAVSYNEQFF. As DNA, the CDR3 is TGTGCCAGAAGAGCGGTCTCCTACAATGAGCAGTTCTTC. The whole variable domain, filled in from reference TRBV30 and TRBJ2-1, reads SQTIHQWPATLVQPVGSPLSLECTVEGTSNPNLYWYRQAAGRGLQLLFYSVGIGQISSEVPQNLSASRPQDRQFILSSKKLLLSDSGFYLCARRAVSYNEQFFGPGTRLTVL.

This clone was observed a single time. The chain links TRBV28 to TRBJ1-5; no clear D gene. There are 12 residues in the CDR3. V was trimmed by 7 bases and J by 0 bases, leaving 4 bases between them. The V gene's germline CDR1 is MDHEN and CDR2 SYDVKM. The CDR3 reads CASTYSNQPQHF. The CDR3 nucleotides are TGTGCCAGCACTTATAGCAATCAGCCCCAGCATTTT.

Here the CDR3 DNA reads TGTGCCAGCATCGAGAGGGCGTCAGCTATATCCCTCTACGAGCAGTACTTC. Its protein is CASIERASAISLYEQYF. The J gene is TRBJ2-7, the V gene TRBV2; D is possibly TRBD2 (5 bases). The CDR3 has 17 amino acids. Germline values: CDR1 SNHLY, CDR2 FYNNEI. V lost 7 bases and J lost 3, with 25 bases in between. The full variable domain, with the rest looked up from reference TRBV2 and TRBJ2-7, is EPEVTQTPSHQVTQMGQEVILRCVPISNHLYFYWYRQILGQKVEFLVSFYNNEISEKSEIFDDQFSVERPDGSNFTLKIRSTKLEDSAMYFCASIERASAISLYEQYFGPGTRLTVT.

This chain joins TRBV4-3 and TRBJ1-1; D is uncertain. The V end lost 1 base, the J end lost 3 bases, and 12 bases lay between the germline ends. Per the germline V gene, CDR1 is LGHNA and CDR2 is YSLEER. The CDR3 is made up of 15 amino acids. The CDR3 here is CASSQVGSSDTEAFF. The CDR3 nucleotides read TGCGCCAGCAGCCAAGTCGGGTCGTCGGACACTGAAGCTTTCTTT.

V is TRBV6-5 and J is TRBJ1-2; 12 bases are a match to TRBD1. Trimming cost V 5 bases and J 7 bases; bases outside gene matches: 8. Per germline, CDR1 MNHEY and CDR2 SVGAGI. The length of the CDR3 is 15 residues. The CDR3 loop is CASSIPGQGAGGYTF. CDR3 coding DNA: TGTGCCAGCAGTATTCCGGGACAGGGGGCCGGTGGCTACACCTTC.

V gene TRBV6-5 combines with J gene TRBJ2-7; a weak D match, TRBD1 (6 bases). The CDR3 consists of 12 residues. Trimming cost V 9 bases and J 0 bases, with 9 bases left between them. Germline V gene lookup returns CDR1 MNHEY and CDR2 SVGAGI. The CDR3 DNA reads TGTGCCAGTCAGGGGAACTCCTACGAGCAGTACTTC. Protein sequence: CASQGNSYEQYF.

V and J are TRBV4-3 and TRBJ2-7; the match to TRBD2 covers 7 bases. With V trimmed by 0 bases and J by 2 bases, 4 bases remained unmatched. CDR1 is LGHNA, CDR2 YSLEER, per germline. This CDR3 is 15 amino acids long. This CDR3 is CASSQDYSGTYEQYF. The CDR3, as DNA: TGCGCCAGCAGCCAAGATTACAGCGGGACCTACGAGCAGTACTTC.

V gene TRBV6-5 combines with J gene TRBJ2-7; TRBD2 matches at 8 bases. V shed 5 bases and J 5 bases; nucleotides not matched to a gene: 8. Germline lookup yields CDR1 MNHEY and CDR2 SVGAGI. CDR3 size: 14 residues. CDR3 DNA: TGTGCCAGCAGTCCCCGGGAGGGGTTCCACGAGCAGTACTTC. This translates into CASSPREGFHEQYF.

The CDR3 DNA is TGTGCCAGCAGTATTCGACAGACAACTAATGAAAAACTGTTTTTT. It codes for CASSIRQTTNEKLFF. This chain links TRBV28 with TRBJ1-4; D perhaps matches TRBD1 (5 bases). The CDR3 consists of 15 residues. The V gene's germline CDR1 is MDHEN and CDR2 SYDVKM. V gave up 5 bases and J gave up 0 bases, with 10 bases separating them.

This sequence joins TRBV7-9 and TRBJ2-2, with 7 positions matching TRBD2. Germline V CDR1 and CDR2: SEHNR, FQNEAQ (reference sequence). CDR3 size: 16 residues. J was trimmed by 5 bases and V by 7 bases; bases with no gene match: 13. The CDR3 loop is CASTSEWDYQTGELFF. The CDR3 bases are TGTGCCAGCACCTCAGAGTGGGACTACCAAACCGGGGAGCTGTTTTTT.

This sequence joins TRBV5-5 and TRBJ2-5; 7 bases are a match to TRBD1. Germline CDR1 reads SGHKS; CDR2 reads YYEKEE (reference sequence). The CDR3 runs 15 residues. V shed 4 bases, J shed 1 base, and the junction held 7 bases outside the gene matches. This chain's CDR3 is CASSKGALGQETQYF. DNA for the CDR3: TGTGCCAGCAGCAAGGGGGCCTTAGGCCAAGAGACCCAGTACTTC.

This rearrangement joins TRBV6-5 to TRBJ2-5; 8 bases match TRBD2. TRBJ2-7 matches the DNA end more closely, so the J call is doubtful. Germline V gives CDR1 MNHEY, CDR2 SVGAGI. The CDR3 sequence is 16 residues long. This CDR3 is CASSSGGDVISYEQYF. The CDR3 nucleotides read TGTGCCAGCAGTTCCGGGGGGGACGTAATATCCTACGAGCAGTACTTC.

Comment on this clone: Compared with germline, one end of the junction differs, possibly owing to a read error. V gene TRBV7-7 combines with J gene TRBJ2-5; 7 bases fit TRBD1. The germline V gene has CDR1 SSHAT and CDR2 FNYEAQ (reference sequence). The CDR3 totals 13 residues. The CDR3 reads CASSTDREETQYF. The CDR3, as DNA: TGTGCTAGCAGCACTGACAGGGAAGAGACCCAGTACTTC.

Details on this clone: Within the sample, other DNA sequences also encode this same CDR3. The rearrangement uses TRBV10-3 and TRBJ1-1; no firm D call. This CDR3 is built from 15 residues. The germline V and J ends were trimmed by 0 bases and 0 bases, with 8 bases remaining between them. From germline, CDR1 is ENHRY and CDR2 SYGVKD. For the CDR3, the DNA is TGTGCCATCAGTGAGTCGAGAGGGATGAACACTGAAGCTTTCTTT. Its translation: CAISESRGMNTEAFF.

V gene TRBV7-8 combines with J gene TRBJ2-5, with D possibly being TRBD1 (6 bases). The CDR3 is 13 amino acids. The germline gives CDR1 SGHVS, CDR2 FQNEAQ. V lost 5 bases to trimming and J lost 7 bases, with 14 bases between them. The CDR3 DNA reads TGTGCCAGCAGCGCAGGGGACCATGGGACCCAGTACTTC. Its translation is CASSAGDHGTQYF.

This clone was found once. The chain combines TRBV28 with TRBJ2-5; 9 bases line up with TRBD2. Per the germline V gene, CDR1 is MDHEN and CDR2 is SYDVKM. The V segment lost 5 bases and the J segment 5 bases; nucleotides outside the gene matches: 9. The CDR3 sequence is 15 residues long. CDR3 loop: CASSPASGAWETQYF. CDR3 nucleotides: TGTGCCAGCAGTCCAGCTAGCGGGGCCTGGGAGACCCAGTACTTC.

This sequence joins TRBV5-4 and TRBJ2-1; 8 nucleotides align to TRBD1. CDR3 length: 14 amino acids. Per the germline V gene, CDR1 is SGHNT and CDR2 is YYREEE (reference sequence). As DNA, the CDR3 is TGTGCTATCCAGGTCCAGGGGGCTTACAATGAGCAGTTCTTC. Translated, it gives CAIQVQGAYNEQFF.

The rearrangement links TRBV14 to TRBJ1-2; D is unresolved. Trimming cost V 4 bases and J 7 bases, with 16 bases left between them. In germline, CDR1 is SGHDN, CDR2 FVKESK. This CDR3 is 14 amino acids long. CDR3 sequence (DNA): TGTGCCAGCAGCCCAGGACTAGGGTTTGGTGGCTACACCTTC. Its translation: CASSPGLGFGGYTF. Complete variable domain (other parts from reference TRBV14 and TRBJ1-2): EAGVTQFPSHSVIEKGQTVTLRCDPISGHDNLYWYRRVMGKEIKFLLHFVKESKQDESGMPNNRFLAERTGGTYSTLKVQPAELEDSGVYFCASSPGLGFGGYTFGSGTRLTVV.

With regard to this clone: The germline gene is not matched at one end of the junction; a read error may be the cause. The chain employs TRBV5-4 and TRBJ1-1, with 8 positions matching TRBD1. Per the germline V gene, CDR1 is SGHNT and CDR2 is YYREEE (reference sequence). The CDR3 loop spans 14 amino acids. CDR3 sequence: CASSLDRENTEAFF. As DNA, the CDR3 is TGTGCCAGCAGTTTGGACAGGGAGAACACTGAAGCTTTCTTT. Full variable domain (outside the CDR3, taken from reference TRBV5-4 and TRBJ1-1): ETGVTQSPTHLIKTRGQQVTLRCSSQSGHNTVSWYQQALGQGPQFIFQYYREEENGRGNFPPRFSGLQFPNYSSELNVNALELDDSALYLCASSLDRENTEAFFGQGTRLTVV.